The T cell receptor (beta chain) under discussion was sequenced for a study of regulatory T cells in long-lasting Graves disease. Overall study findings and caveats: The study examined only peripheral blood, not thyroid tissue.

Through Arm-PCR of CDR3 regions and iRepertoire HTBI primers, TCR beta libraries were built. TCRdb passed the multiplex PCR reads through MiXCR, listing each CDR3 protein once. The table lists 450,000 to 600,000 distinct CDR3 sequences, approximately 13% of them singletons, with roughly a tenth in the top ten. A note on this clonotype: Antigen unknown.

Time point of the sample: newly diagnosed GD, antithyroid drugs for less than 3 months. PBMC RNA served as the TCR library source. The CDR3 has 16 amino acids. The V end was cut by 6 bases, the J end by 2 bases, with 18 bases between. This sample also belongs to another study, concerning T cells in Graves' hyperthyroidism and ophthalmopathy. That paper adds: Patients counted as stable if ophthalmopathy did not develop within 18 months. Patients were excluded for uncontrolled infection, other autoimmune disease, pregnancy or lactation.

The clonotype originates from a man aged 25-45 years with Graves disease. The chain links TRBV12-3 or TRBV12-4 to TRBJ2-3; weak D call: TRBD2 (5 bases). The specimen was peripheral blood mononuclear cells (PBMCs), collected at new diagnosis, from a patient treated with antithyroid drugs. Here the CDR3 reads CASRPVVASITDTQYF. The CDR3 nucleotides read TGTGCCAGCAGGCCCGTCGTAGCGTCGATCACAGATACGCAGTATTTT.